This TCR beta chain was sequenced for a study of breast tumors, draining lymph nodes, adjacent tissues. MiXCR, applied by TCRdb to the multiplex PCR reads, yields one record per CDR3 protein. Among around 70,000 distinct CDR3 sequences listed, 40% to 55% were seen once. Looked up from germline, CDR1 is SNHLY and CDR2 is FYNNEI. Trimming cost V 5 bases and J 8 bases, with 18 bases left between them. The CDR3 spans 14 residues. Only a few counts were recorded for this clonotype. The sequencing input was breast tumor tissue. The clonotype was recovered from a female donor with breast cancer. Some clones in this sample may be carry-over from other donors' samples. The chain is built from TRBV2 and TRBJ1-2; D might be TRBD1 (5 bases). Here the CDR3 reads CASSPTRAGIGYTF. The CDR3 DNA reads TGTGCCAGCAGTCCAACTCGGGCAGGGATAGGCTACACCTTC.